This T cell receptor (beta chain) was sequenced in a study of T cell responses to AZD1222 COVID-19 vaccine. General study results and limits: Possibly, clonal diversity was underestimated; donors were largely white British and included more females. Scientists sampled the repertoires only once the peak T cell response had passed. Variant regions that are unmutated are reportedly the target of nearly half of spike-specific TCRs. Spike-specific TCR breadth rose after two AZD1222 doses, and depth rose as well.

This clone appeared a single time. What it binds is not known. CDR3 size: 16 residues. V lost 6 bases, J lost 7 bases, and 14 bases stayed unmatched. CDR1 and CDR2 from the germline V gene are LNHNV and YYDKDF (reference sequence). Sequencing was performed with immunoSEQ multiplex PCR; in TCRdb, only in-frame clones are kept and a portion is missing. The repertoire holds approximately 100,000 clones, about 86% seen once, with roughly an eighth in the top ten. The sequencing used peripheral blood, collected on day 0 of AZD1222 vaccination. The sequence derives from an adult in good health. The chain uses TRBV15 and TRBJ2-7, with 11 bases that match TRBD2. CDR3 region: CATRGSGTSGVGEQYF. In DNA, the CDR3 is TGTGCCACCAGAGGATCCGGGACTAGCGGAGTCGGGGAGCAGTACTTC.